This paragraph reports one T cell receptor beta chain. Its matching antigen is unknown. The germline gives CDR1 MNHNS, CDR2 SASEGT. The CDR3 totals 15 residues. Trimming pared 1 base from V and 2 bases from J, leaving 12 bases between. The sample originates from a study of T cell clonotyping in hematopoietic cell transplantation. Time point of the sample: recipient sample about 28 days before transplant, after cytoreduction. Study-level points and caveats: Graft donor and pretransplant recipient Inverse Simpson Index values predicted broader posttransplant TCR diversity.

Method: immunoSEQ multiplex PCR; TCRdb's copy keeps in-frame clones and lacks some. Among approximately 42,000 clones listed, about 85% were seen once. The receptor's source is a man aged 55 to 69 with acute myeloid leukemia. Some clones in this sample may be carry-over from other donors' samples. The sample consisted of peripheral blood mononuclear cells, taken before stem cell transplant. This chain links TRBV6-1 with TRBJ2-7, with unresolved D. CDR3 residues: CASSEEVGLTYEQYF. The CDR3 DNA follows: TGTGCCAGCAGTGAAGAGGTCGGCCTAACCTACGAGCAGTACTTC.